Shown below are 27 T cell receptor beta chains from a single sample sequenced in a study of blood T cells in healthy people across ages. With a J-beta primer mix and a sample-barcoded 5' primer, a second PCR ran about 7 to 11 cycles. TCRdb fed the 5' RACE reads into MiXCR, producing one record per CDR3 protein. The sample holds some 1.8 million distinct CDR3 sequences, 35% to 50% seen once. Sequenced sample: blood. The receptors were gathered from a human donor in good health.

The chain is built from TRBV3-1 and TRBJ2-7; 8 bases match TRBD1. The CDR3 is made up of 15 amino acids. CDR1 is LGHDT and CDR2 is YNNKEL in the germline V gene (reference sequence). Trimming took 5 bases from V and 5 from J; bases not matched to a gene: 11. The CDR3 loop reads CASSRGQGRTNEQYF. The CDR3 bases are TGTGCCAGCAGCAGAGGACAGGGACGGACCAACGAGCAGTACTTC.

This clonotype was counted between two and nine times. Written as DNA, the CDR3 is TGCGCCAGCAGCCAAGATCGGGGACAGTTGTCCTACGAGCAGTACTTC. Its translation is CASSQDRGQLSYEQYF. V is TRBV4-3 and J is TRBJ2-7, with 7 bases lining up with TRBD1. This CDR3 has 16 amino acids. The junction had 6 bases not matched to a gene; V was cut back by 0 bases and J by 1 base. Germline V gene sequence: CDR1 LGHNA, CDR2 YSLEER.

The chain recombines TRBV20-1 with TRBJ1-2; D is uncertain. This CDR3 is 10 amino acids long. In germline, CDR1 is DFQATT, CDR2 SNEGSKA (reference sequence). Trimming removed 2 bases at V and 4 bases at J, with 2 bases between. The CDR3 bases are TGCAGTGCTAGACTCTATGGCTACACCTTC. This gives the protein CSARLYGYTF.

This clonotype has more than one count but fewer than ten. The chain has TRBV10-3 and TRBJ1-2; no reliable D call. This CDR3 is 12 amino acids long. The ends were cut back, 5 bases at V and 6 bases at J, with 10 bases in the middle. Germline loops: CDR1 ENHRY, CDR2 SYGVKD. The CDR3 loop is CAISPWGDGYTF. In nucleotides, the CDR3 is TGTGCCATCAGTCCCTGGGGAGATGGCTACACCTTC.

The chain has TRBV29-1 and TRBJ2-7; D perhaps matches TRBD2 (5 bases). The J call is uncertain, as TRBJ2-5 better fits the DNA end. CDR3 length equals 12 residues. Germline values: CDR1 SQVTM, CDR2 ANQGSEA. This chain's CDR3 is CSVVDFRETQYF. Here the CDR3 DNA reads TGCAGCGTGGTGGACTTCAGGGAGACCCAGTACTTC.

The CDR3: CASLRASGMNTDTQYF. CDR3 coding DNA: TGTGCCAGCCTCCGGGCTAGCGGGATGAACACAGATACGCAGTATTTT. V and J are TRBV12-3 or TRBV12-4 and TRBJ2-3; 9 bases align to TRBD2. The CDR3 is 16 residues long. With 8 bases clipped from V and 2 bases from J, the junction kept 11 bases outside the gene matches.

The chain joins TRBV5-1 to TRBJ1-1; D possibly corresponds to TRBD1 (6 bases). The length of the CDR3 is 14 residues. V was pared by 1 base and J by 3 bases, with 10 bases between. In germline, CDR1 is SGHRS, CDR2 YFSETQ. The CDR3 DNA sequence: TGCGCCAGCAGCTTGTTTGCAGGGGACACTGAAGCTTTCTTT. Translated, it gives CASSLFAGDTEAFF.

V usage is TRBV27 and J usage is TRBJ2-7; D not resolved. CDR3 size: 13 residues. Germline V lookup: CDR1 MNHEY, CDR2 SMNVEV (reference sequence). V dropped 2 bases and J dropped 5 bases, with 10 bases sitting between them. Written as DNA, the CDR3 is TGTGCCAGCAGTTTAGCGGCAGCCAACGAGCAGTACTTC. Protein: CASSLAAANEQYF.

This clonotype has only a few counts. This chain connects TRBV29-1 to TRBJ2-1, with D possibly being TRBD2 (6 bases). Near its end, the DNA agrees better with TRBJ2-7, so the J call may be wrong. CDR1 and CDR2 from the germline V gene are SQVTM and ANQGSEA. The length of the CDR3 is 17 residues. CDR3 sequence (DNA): TGCAGCGTTGAAGACTACCGGGGCGGGGAATCCTACAATGAGCAGTACTTC. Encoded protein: CSVEDYRGGESYNEQYF.

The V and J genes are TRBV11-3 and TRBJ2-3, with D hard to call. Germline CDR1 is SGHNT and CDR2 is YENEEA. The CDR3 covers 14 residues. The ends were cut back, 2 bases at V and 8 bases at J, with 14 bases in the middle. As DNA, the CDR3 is TGTGCCAGCAGCTTAACGGACGAGATAGGTACGCAGTATTTT. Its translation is CASSLTDEIGTQYF.

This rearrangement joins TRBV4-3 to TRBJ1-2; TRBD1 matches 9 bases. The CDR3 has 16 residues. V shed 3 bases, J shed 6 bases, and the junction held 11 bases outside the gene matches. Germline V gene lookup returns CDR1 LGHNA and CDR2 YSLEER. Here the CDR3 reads CASSQTLQGALNGYTF. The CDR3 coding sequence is TGCGCCAGCAGCCAGACACTACAGGGGGCGTTAAATGGCTACACCTTC.

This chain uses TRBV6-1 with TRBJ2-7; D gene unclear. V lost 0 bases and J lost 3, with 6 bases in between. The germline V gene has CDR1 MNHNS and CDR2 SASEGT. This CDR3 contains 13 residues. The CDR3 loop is CASSEASDYEQYF. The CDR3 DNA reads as TGTGCCAGCAGTGAAGCCTCCGACTACGAGCAGTACTTC.

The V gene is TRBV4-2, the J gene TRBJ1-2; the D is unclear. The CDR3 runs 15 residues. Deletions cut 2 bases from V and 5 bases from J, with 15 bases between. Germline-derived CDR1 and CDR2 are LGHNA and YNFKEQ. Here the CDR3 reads CASSQSYGGDYGYTF. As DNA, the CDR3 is TGTGCCAGCAGCCAATCATACGGCGGGGATTATGGCTACACCTTC.

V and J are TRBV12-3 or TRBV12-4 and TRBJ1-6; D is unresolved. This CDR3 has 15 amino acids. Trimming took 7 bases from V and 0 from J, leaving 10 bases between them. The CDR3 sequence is CASIADLSYNSPLHF. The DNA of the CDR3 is TGTGCCAGCATCGCAGACCTCTCCTATAATTCACCCCTCCACTTT.

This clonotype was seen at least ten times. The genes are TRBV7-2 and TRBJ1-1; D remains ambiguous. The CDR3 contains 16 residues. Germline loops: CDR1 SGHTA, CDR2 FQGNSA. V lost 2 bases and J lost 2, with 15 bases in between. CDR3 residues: CASSLLVGASNTEAFF. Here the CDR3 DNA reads TGTGCCAGCAGCTTACTCGTAGGTGCGAGCAACACTGAAGCTTTCTTT.

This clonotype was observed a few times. The CDR3 spells CSVEPGQGGDEKLFF. CDR3 bases: TGCAGCGTTGAGCCCGGACAGGGCGGGGATGAAAAACTGTTTTTT. The chain employs TRBV29-1 and TRBJ1-4, with 8 bases lining up with TRBD1. V lost 3 bases to trimming and J lost 6 bases; unmatched junction nucleotides: 9. The CDR3 has 15 residues. In germline, CDR1 is SQVTM, CDR2 ANQGSEA. The full variable domain, with the rest looked up from reference TRBV29-1 and TRBJ1-4, is SAVISQKPSRDICQRGTSLTIQCQVDSQVTMMFWYRQQPGQSLTLIATANQGSEATYESGFVIDKFPISRPNLTFSTLTVSNMSPEDSSIYLCSVEPGQGGDEKLFFGSGTQLSVL.

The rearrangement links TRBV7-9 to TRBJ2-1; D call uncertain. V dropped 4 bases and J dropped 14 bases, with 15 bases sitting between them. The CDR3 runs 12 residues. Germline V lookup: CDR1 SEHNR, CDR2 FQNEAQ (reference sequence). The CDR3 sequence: CASSSTLVKEFF. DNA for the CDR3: TGTGCCAGCAGCTCTACATTGGTAAAGGAGTTCTTC.

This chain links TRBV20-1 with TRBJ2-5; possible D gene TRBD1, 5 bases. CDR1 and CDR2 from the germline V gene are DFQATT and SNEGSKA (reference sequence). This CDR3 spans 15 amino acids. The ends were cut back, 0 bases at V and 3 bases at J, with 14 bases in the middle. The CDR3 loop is CSAREFGQGEETQYF. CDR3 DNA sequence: TGCAGTGCTAGAGAATTCGGGCAGGGCGAAGAGACCCAGTACTTC.

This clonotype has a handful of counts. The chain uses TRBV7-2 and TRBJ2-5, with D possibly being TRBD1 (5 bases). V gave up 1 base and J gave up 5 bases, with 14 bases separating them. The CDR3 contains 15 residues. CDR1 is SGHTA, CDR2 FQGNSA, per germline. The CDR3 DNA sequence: TGTGCCAGCAGCTTAGAGGGGTCCAAGGGGGAGACCCAGTACTTC. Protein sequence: CASSLEGSKGETQYF.

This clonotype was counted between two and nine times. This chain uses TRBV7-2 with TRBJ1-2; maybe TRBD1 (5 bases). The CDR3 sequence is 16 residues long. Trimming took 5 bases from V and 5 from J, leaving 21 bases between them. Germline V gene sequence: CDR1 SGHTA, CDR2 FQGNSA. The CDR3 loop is CASSPHSGTAFYGYTF. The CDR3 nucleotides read TGTGCCAGCAGCCCCCACTCCGGGACGGCCTTTTATGGCTACACCTTC.

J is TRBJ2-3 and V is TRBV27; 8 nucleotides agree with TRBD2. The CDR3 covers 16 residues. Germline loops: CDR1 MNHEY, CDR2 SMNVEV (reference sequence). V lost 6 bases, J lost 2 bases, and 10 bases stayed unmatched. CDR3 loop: CASSLLGGGYTDTQYF. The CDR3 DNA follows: TGTGCCAGCAGCCTCCTCGGCGGGGGGTACACAGATACGCAGTATTTT.

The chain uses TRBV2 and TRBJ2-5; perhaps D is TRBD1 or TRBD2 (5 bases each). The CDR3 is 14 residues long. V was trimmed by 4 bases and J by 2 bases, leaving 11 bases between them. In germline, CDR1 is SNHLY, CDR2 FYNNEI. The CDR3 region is CASSGTWGQETQYF. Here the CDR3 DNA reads TGTGCCAGCAGTGGGACCTGGGGGCAAGAGACCCAGTACTTC.

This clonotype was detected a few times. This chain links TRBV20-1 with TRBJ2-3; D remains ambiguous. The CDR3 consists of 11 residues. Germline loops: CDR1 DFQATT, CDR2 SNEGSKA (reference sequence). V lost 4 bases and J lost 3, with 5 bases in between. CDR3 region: CSAIPTDTQYF. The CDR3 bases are TGCAGTGCTATTCCAACAGATACGCAGTATTTT.

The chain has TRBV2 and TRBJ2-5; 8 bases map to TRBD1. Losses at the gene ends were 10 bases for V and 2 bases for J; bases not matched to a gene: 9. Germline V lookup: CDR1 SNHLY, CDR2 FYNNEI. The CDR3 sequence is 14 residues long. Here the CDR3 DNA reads TGTGCCACCTGGACAGGGTCCCTACAAGAGACCCAGTACTTC. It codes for CATWTGSLQETQYF.

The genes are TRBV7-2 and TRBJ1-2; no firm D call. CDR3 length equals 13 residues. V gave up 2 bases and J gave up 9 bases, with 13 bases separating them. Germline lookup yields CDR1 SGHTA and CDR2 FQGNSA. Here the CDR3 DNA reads TGTGCCAGCAGCTTATCCAGCGTTACGCGCTACACCTTC. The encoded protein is CASSLSSVTRYTF.

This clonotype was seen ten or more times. The CDR3 region is CAISEQGGNQPQHF. The CDR3 coding sequence is TGTGCCATCAGTGAACAGGGGGGGAATCAGCCCCAGCATTTT. The rearrangement links TRBV10-3 to TRBJ1-5; 8 bases are shared with TRBD1. This CDR3 has 14 amino acids. The germline V gene has CDR1 ENHRY and CDR2 SYGVKD. V lost 3 bases to trimming and J lost 4 bases; unmatched junction nucleotides: 2.

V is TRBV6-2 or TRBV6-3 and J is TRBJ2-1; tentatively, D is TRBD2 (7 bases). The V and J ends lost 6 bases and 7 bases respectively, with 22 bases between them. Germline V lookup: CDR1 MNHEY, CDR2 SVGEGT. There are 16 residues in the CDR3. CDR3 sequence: CASRLSSRGAGNEQFF. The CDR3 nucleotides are TGTGCCAGCAGACTTTCTTCCCGGGGGGCCGGGAATGAGCAGTTCTTC.